These T cell receptor beta chains were read from a single sample in a study of blood T cell repertoires in COVID-19. Profiling relied on immunoSEQ multiplex PCR, and the TCRdb table lists in-frame clones only, not all of them. The data show about 150,000 clones, with approximately 87% seen just once and 3.5% to 4% held by the top ten. Sequencing was carried out using peripheral blood. The receptors here all came from a woman in her seventies with acute or convalescent COVID-19. The CDR3 runs from the conserved cysteine through the conserved F or W. The D gene is left open where the match is weak. Part of the rows lack a size; the others show once, few, many or a class for expanded clones.

clone_size	j_call	v_call	d_call	cdr3_nt	cdr3_aa
.	TRBJ1-2	TRBV28	TRBD1	TGTGCCAGCAGTTTAGGACAGGGTTACGGCTACACCTTC	CASSLGQGYGYTF
once	TRBJ1-5	TRBV18	.	TGTGCCAGCTCACCACCCGGGACATCGAATCAGCCCCAGCATTTT	CASSPPGTSNQPQHF
.	TRBJ2-1	TRBV7-3	TRBD1	TGTGCCAGCAGCCCGGGACAGGGGATGAGCAATGAGCAGTTCTTC	CASSPGQGMSNEQFF
.	TRBJ1-3	TRBV5-1	.	TGCGCCAGCAGCTGGGGACACCCGAGCTCTGGAAACACCATATATTTT	CASSWGHPSSGNTIYF
.	TRBJ2-1	TRBV7-9	TRBD2	TGTGCCAGCAGCTTAGGGTTAGCGGGGGAGTACTGGCATGAGCAGTTCTTC	CASSLGLAGEYWHEQFF
.	TRBJ1-1	TRBV30	.	TGTGCCTGGATAGGCCGGGTAGAGAATGAAGCTTTCTTT	CAWIGRVENEAFF
.	TRBJ2-1	TRBV9	.	TGTGCCAGCAGCGTAAATAACGGCAATGAGCAGTTCTTC	CASSVNNGNEQFF
few	TRBJ2-7	TRBV6-1	.	TGTGCCAGCAGTGAAACGGGACAAAGGGACGAGCAGTACTTC	CASSETGQRDEQYF
.	TRBJ2-7	TRBV2	TRBD2	TGTGCCAGCAAGCCGGGACTAGCGGGCTACGAGCAGTACTTC	CASKPGLAGYEQYF
.	TRBJ1-2	TRBV30	.	TGTGCCTGGGACAGGTTCTATAACTATGGCTACACCTTC	CAWDRFYNYGYTF
.	TRBJ1-5	TRBV5-5	.	TGTGCCAGCAGCTTGGTTTATAGCAATCAGCCCCAGCATTTT	CASSLVYSNQPQHF
.	TRBJ2-7	TRBV30	.	TGTGCCTGGGCTCCCTATCCGCTCGAGCAGTACTTC	CAWAPYPLEQYF
few	TRBJ2-7	TRBV6-5	.	TGTGCCAGCAGTTACATGGGCCAGGACGAGCAGTACTTC	CASSYMGQDEQYF
once	TRBJ2-5	TRBV6-2/TRBV6-3	.	TGTGCCAGCAGTGGGTCAATCGGGGGTTCCGGCCAAGAGACCCAGTACTTC	CASSGSIGGSGQETQYF
.	TRBJ2-5	TRBV5-1	.	TGCGCCAGCAGCCCCGACCAAGAGACCCAGTACTTC	CASSPDQETQYF
.	TRBJ2-3	TRBV5-1	TRBD2	TGCGCCAGCAGCTTGGTTGGGACTAGCGGGACAGATACGCAGTATTTT	CASSLVGTSGTDTQYF
once	TRBJ1-6	TRBV4-2	.	TGTGCCAGCAGCCAAGATGCTCACGACAAGAAGAATTCACCCCTCCACTTT	CASSQDAHDKKNSPLHF
.	TRBJ1-2	TRBV28	TRBD1	TGTGCCACCGCAGGGGGCTACTATGGCTACACCTTC	CATAGGYYGYTF
.	TRBJ1-5	TRBV4-1	.	TGCGCCAGCAGCCAAGACGCCTATAGCAATCAGCCCCAGCATTTT	CASSQDAYSNQPQHF
.	TRBJ2-1	TRBV9	.	TGTGCCAGCAGCGTAGGCGACAGCACCAACAATGAGCAGTTCTTC	CASSVGDSTNNEQFF
.	TRBJ2-1	TRBV6-1	TRBD2	TGTGCCAGCAGTGAAGCCCACCGAATGACTAGCGGGAGGCCCTTCTACAATGAGCAGTTCTTC	CASSEAHRMTSGRPFYNEQFF
.	TRBJ2-1	TRBV4-1	.	TGCGCCAGCAGCCAAGATTTCGGGGAGCTCAATGAGCAGTTCTTC	CASSQDFGELNEQFF
.	TRBJ2-7	TRBV6-2/TRBV6-3	TRBD2	TGTGCCAGCAGTTACTTCTCCGGGGCGGGGGATCGCGAGCAGTACTTC	CASSYFSGAGDREQYF
few	TRBJ1-5	TRBV18	.	TGTGCCAGCTCACGTACGGACGGGGGATATCAGCCCCAGCATTTT	CASSRTDGGYQPQHF
.	TRBJ1-5	TRBV28	.	TGTGCCAGCAGTTCGCCAGGGAGCAATCAGCCCCAGCATTTT	CASSSPGSNQPQHF
.	TRBJ2-1	TRBV19	TRBD2	TGTGCCAGTAGTAGGTCTAGCGGTAATAATGAGCAGTTCTTC	CASSRSSGNNEQFF
.	TRBJ1-1	TRBV30	.	TGTGCCTGGAGCCCTTTTGCGAGGACTGAAGCTTTCTTT	CAWSPFARTEAFF
.	TRBJ2-2	TRBV7-7	.	TGTGCTAGCAGCTTTGGGGGCCCGAACACCGGGGAGCTGTTTTTT	CASSFGGPNTGELFF
.	TRBJ1-1	TRBV5-1	.	TGCGCCAGCAGCTTGCGCCGCGGGACTGAAGCTTTCTTT	CASSLRRGTEAFF
.	TRBJ1-6	TRBV6-5	TRBD1	TGTGCCAGCAGTTCCCCAGGGGGCTCTAATTCACCCCTCCACTTT	CASSSPGGSNSPLHF
.	TRBJ2-5	TRBV7-8	TRBD2	TGTGCCAGCAGGGGGGGGTTAGGGGCCGGGACTAGCGGACAAGAGACCCAGTACTTC	CASRGGLGAGTSGQETQYF
.	TRBJ1-1	TRBV15	TRBD1	TGTGCCACCAGCATAGGACAGGGGTGGAACACTGAAGCTTTCTTT	CATSIGQGWNTEAFF
.	TRBJ1-6	TRBV5-4	TRBD1	TGTGCCAGCAGCATACTGGACAGGGATAATTCACCCCTCCACTTT	CASSILDRDNSPLHF
.	TRBJ1-2	TRBV4-3	TRBD1	TGCGCCAGCAGCCAGGCGGACAGGGTAGATATCTATGGCTACACCTTC	CASSQADRVDIYGYTF
once	TRBJ1-1	TRBV5-1	.	TGCGCCAGCAGCTTTGAGGCCCCCAGCACTGAAGCTTTCTTT	CASSFEAPSTEAFF
.	TRBJ2-7	TRBV29-1	TRBD1	TGCAGCGCCGCAGACAGGGTGGGCCGCTACGAGCAGTACTTC	CSAADRVGRYEQYF
.	TRBJ1-5	TRBV6-1	TRBD1	TGTGCCAGCAGTGATGGGACAGGGGGAGGACAGCCCCAGCATTTT	CASSDGTGGGQPQHF
.	TRBJ2-1	TRBV5-4	TRBD1	TGTGCCAGCAGCTTCGGGGACAGGGAGGGTTACAATGAGCAGTTCTTC	CASSFGDREGYNEQFF
.	TRBJ1-1	TRBV19	.	TGTGCCAGTGTACAGGGAGGGGACACTGAAGCTTTCTTT	CASVQGGDTEAFF
once	TRBJ1-4	TRBV18	.	TGTGCCAGCCATCGACAGACTACTAATGAAAAACTGTTTTTT	CASHRQTTNEKLFF
.	TRBJ2-5	TRBV7-9	.	TGTGCCAGCAGCTTAAGCCGCCTCTACAGGGCCAACCAAGAGACCCAGTACTTC	CASSLSRLYRANQETQYF
.	TRBJ2-5	TRBV4-2	.	TGTGCCAGCAGCCAAGTGGGGAGCGGTTCCCCGCAAGAGACCCAGTACTTC	CASSQVGSGSPQETQYF
once	TRBJ1-1	TRBV5-1	.	TGCGCCAGCAGCTTGTTAGGGGGGAACACTGAAGCTTTCTTT	CASSLLGGNTEAFF
.	TRBJ2-1	TRBV24-1	TRBD2	TGTGCCACCAGTGATACGGGCCGGGGACTAGGCCTATACAATGAGCAGTTCTTC	CATSDTGRGLGLYNEQFF
.	TRBJ2-7	TRBV19	TRBD2	TGTGCCAGTAGTACCGTAGCGGGAGCGCCCTACGAGCAGTACTTC	CASSTVAGAPYEQYF
once	TRBJ1-2	TRBV7-6	TRBD1	TGTGCCAGCAGCGCGTCAGGGGGCGAAGTAGAAGGCTACACCTTC	CASSASGGEVEGYTF
.	TRBJ2-3	TRBV2	.	TGTGCCACCGTCCTGGGGCAGGGAATCACAGATACGCAGTATTTT	CATVLGQGITDTQYF
.	TRBJ2-7	TRBV4-1	TRBD1	TGCGCCAGCAGCCGGGCCGGACAGGGATCCTACGAGCAGTACTTC	CASSRAGQGSYEQYF